These 30 T cell receptor beta chains were all obtained from the same sample, sequenced in a study of identical twins. TCRdb recomputed calls from the 5' RACE reads with MiXCR, one row per CDR3 protein. The sample records roughly 720,000 distinct CDR3 sequences, approximately 18% being singletons. The sample was also reused in another study, on T cells expressing NK-cell markers.

Sequencing input: PBMCs. The receptors were sampled from a young woman in good health.

The V call is TRBV18, the J call TRBJ2-1, with D hard to call. This CDR3 region has 11 residues. Germline-derived CDR1 and CDR2 are KGHSH and LQKENI. Trimming pared 3 bases from V and 9 bases from J, leaving 6 bases between. CDR3 nucleotide sequence: TGTGCCAGCTCACCGACGCGTGAGCAGTTCTTC. This encodes CASSPTREQFF.

The J gene is TRBJ1-1, the V gene TRBV18; possible D gene TRBD1, 6 bases. Trimming shortened V by 0 bases and J by 11 bases, and 16 bases separated the two germline ends. CDR3 size: 14 residues. Germline V gene sequence: CDR1 KGHSH, CDR2 LQKENI. Here the CDR3 reads CASSPPPGATMAFF. The CDR3 nucleotides are TGTGCCAGCTCACCACCGCCAGGGGCCACAATGGCTTTCTTT.

This clonotype turned up a few times. The chain recombines TRBV11-2 with TRBJ1-6; D remains ambiguous. V was trimmed by 0 bases and J by 7 bases, leaving 10 bases between them. This CDR3 is 15 amino acids long. The germline V gene has CDR1 SGHAT and CDR2 FQNNGV. The CDR3 region is CASSLESGRNSPLHF. Here the CDR3 DNA reads TGTGCCAGCAGCTTAGAGTCCGGCAGAAATTCACCCCTCCACTTT.

The gene calls are TRBV28 and TRBJ2-6; D is perhaps TRBD1 (6 bases). CDR1 is MDHEN, CDR2 SYDVKM, per germline. The CDR3 has 16 amino acids. Trimming took off 6 bases at V and 4 bases at J, with 16 bases between the two ends. In DNA, the CDR3 is TGTGCCAGCAGACCACCCACAGGGCGGGGGGCCAACGTCCTGACTTTC. Amino acids: CASRPPTGRGANVLTF.

In its sample, this clonotype was seen many times. The J gene is TRBJ2-3, the V gene TRBV5-1, with 8 bases identical to TRBD2. The CDR3 consists of 15 residues. Germline loops: CDR1 SGHRS, CDR2 YFSETQ. V lost 4 bases to trimming and J lost 0 bases; unmatched junction nucleotides: 4. DNA of the CDR3: TGCGCCAGCAGCGCTACTAGCGGAAGCACAGATACGCAGTATTTT. This sequence encodes CASSATSGSTDTQYF.

The genes are TRBV5-1 and TRBJ1-2; D gene ambiguous. This CDR3 is built from 12 residues. Germline V gene lookup returns CDR1 SGHRS and CDR2 YFSETQ. Trimming pared 0 bases from V and 5 bases from J, leaving 5 bases between. DNA for the CDR3: TGCGCCAGCAGCTTGGGTAGATATGGCTACACCTTC. Amino acids: CASSLGRYGYTF.

V is TRBV5-1 and J is TRBJ2-7, with D hard to call. Germline assignment: CDR1 SGHRS and CDR2 YFSETQ. V was pared by 2 bases and J by 5 bases, with 14 bases between. This CDR3 region has 14 residues. CDR3 sequence: CASSFPSGRDEQYF. As DNA, the CDR3 is TGCGCCAGCAGCTTTCCCTCGGGCCGAGACGAGCAGTACTTC.

This clonotype was observed a handful of times. V and J are TRBV12-3 or TRBV12-4 and TRBJ2-3; D gene unclear. The length of the CDR3 is 15 residues. V shed 2 bases and J shed 4 bases, with 13 bases lying between them. The CDR3, as DNA: TGTGCCAGCAGTTTATCAATAGTAACATCAGATACGCAGTATTTT. Encoded protein: CASSLSIVTSDTQYF.

The chain carries TRBV5-1 and TRBJ2-1; the match to TRBD2 covers 7 bases. The trim removed 0 bases at V and 10 bases at J, leaving 10 bases unmatched. Looked up from germline, CDR1 is SGHRS and CDR2 is YFSETQ. This CDR3 comprises 15 residues. The CDR3 protein is CASSLAPSGTGEQFF. CDR3 in DNA: TGCGCCAGCAGCTTGGCCCCTAGCGGAACTGGGGAGCAGTTCTTC.

The chain joins TRBV20-1 to TRBJ1-2; D gene ambiguous. Germline CDR1 and CDR2: DFQATT and SNEGSKA (reference sequence). V was trimmed by 6 bases and J by 3 bases, leaving 14 bases between them. This CDR3 has 13 residues. The CDR3 DNA follows: TGCAGTGCGCAGGTTGGACGAGACTATGGCTACACCTTC. Amino acids: CSAQVGRDYGYTF.

The chain combines TRBV18 with TRBJ2-4; D might be TRBD2 (5 bases). The germline CDR1 and CDR2 sequences are KGHSH and LQKENI. The length of the CDR3 is 14 residues. Trimming cost V 5 bases and J 2 bases, with 10 bases left between them. CDR3: CASSIGMSKNIQYF. CDR3 DNA: TGTGCCAGCTCAATCGGGATGTCCAAAAACATTCAGTACTTC. The variable domain in full, completed from reference TRBV18 and TRBJ2-4, reads NAGVMQNPRHLVRRRGQEARLRCSPMKGHSHVYWYRQLPEEGLKFMVYLQKENIIDESGMPKERFSAEFPKEGPSILRIQQVVRGDSAAYFCASSIGMSKNIQYFGAGTRLSVL.

This clonotype has a count of ten or more. The V gene is TRBV12-3 or TRBV12-4, the J gene TRBJ1-1, with D hard to call. Trimming pared 3 bases from V and 3 bases from J, leaving 11 bases between. This CDR3 region has 14 residues. The CDR3 region is CASSLSGGDTEAFF. The CDR3 DNA sequence: TGTGCCAGCAGTTTGTCGGGTGGGGACACTGAAGCTTTCTTT.

V is TRBV7-2 and J is TRBJ2-3; no reliable D call. CDR1 and CDR2 from the germline V gene are SGHTA and FQGNSA. This CDR3 has 14 amino acids. Trimming removed 1 base at V and 6 bases at J, with 11 bases between. The CDR3 DNA reads as TGTGCCAGCAGCTTAGGGGCCCCTGGGGATACGCAGTATTTT. It codes for CASSLGAPGDTQYF.

This rearrangement joins TRBV5-1 to TRBJ2-3, with 7 bases lining up with TRBD2. Germline CDR1 and CDR2: SGHRS and YFSETQ. CDR3 length: 16 amino acids. The ends lost 6 bases at V and 3 bases at J; junction bases unmatched: 13. The CDR3 nucleotides read TGCGCCAGCATCCCCCCGGGGAGGGCCTGGACAGATACGCAGTATTTT. Translation: CASIPPGRAWTDTQYF.

This clonotype has ten or more counts. V usage is TRBV4-3 and J usage is TRBJ2-1; D is unclear. Germline V gene lookup returns CDR1 LGHNA and CDR2 YSLEER. This CDR3 is built from 15 residues. The V end was cut by 4 bases, the J end by 8 bases, with 18 bases between. The CDR3, as DNA: TGCGCCAGCAGCCCCTGGGTAGGCGAGATCCATGAGCAGTTCTTC. This gives the protein CASSPWVGEIHEQFF.

The V and J genes are TRBV12-3 or TRBV12-4 and TRBJ1-2; D ambiguous. This CDR3 spans 13 amino acids. V was pared by 3 bases and J by 2 bases, with 7 bases between. CDR3 DNA sequence: TGTGCCAGCAGTTTCAGTAGGAACTATGGCTACACCTTC. Translating gives CASSFSRNYGYTF.

The CDR3 sequence is CASSLSGGGNIQYF. Written as DNA, the CDR3 is TGTGCCAGCAGTTTGAGTGGGGGGGGAAACATTCAGTACTTC. V gene TRBV27 combines with J gene TRBJ2-4; 7 bases align to TRBD2. Germline V gene sequence: CDR1 MNHEY, CDR2 SMNVEV (reference sequence). CDR3 length: 14 amino acids. With V trimmed by 3 bases and J by 6 bases, 5 bases remained unmatched.

The gene calls are TRBV29-1 and TRBJ2-1, with D hard to call. This CDR3 is built from 17 residues. V gave up 1 base and J gave up 0 bases, with 16 bases separating them. Germline V CDR1 and CDR2: SQVTM, ANQGSEA. The chain's CDR3 is CSVEGSDGFRSYNEQFF. The CDR3 DNA reads as TGCAGCGTTGAAGGCTCGGATGGGTTTCGCTCCTACAATGAGCAGTTCTTC.

Only a few counts were recorded for this clonotype. The CDR3, as DNA: TGCGCCAGCAGCGCCAGACAGGGGGAGGCAGATACGCAGTATTTT. Its translation: CASSARQGEADTQYF. V is TRBV5-1 and J is TRBJ2-3; 9 bases are shared with TRBD1. Looked up from germline, CDR1 is SGHRS and CDR2 is YFSETQ. The trim removed 4 bases at V and 4 bases at J, leaving 7 bases unmatched. The CDR3 extends over 15 amino acids.

This chain uses TRBV19 with TRBJ2-2; a weak D match, TRBD1 (6 bases). CDR1 is LNHDA, CDR2 SQIVND, per germline (reference sequence). The CDR3 spans 14 residues. V lost 7 bases to trimming and J lost 4 bases, with 13 bases between them. In DNA, the CDR3 is TGTGCCAGTACGGCAGGGGCTATCACCGGGGAGCTGTTTTTT. Protein sequence: CASTAGAITGELFF.

The rearrangement joins TRBV29-1 to TRBJ1-2; 8 bases match TRBD1. From germline, CDR1 is SQVTM and CDR2 ANQGSEA. This CDR3 comprises 19 residues. The V gene end was trimmed by 2 bases and the J gene end by 8 bases; junction bases not matched to a gene: 25. The CDR3 spells CSVERTGRDRPNEGEGYTF. The DNA of the CDR3 is TGCAGCGTTGAACGGACGGGGCGGGACAGGCCTAACGAGGGAGAAGGCTACACCTTC.

This clonotype was picked up many times. The chain combines TRBV6-1 with TRBJ2-3; no reliable D call. This CDR3 has 13 amino acids. The V gene's germline CDR1 is MNHNS and CDR2 SASEGT. Trimming stripped 6 bases from V and 0 bases from J, with 7 bases between. The CDR3 DNA sequence: TGTGCCAGCAGGGCGTTTAGCACAGATACGCAGTATTTT. Translated: CASRAFSTDTQYF.

This clonotype was recorded a few times. The chain is built from TRBV7-2 and TRBJ2-7; TRBD2 might be the D (6 bases). This CDR3 contains 15 residues. Germline values: CDR1 SGHTA, CDR2 FQGNSA. V was pared by 1 base and J by 0 bases, with 10 bases between. The CDR3 DNA follows: TGTGCCAGCAGCTTAGGAAGCGGGTACTCCTACGAGCAGTACTTC. Amino acid sequence: CASSLGSGYSYEQYF.

This clonotype was observed a few times. The chain links TRBV11-2 to TRBJ2-1, with TRBD2 matching over 9 bases. The CDR3 has 15 amino acids. CDR1 SGHAT and CDR2 FQNNGV come from the germline V gene. V lost 5 bases, J lost 6 bases, and 8 bases stayed unmatched. CDR3 sequence reads: CASSPVLAGLNEQFF. Written as DNA, the CDR3 is TGTGCCAGCAGCCCAGTCCTAGCGGGGCTCAATGAGCAGTTCTTC. Full variable domain (remainder filled in from reference TRBV11-2 and TRBJ2-1): EAGVAQSPRYKIIEKRQSVAFWCNPISGHATLYWYQQILGQGPKLLIQFQNNGVVDDSQLPKDRFSAERLKGVDSTLKIQPAKLEDSAVYLCASSPVLAGLNEQFFGPGTRLTVL.

V gene TRBV12-3 or TRBV12-4 combines with J gene TRBJ2-4, with D unclear. This CDR3 is built from 15 residues. Trimming pared 1 base from V and 3 bases from J, leaving 10 bases between. CDR3 sequence (DNA): TGTGCCAGCAGTTTAGAGGCAGCTTACAAAAACATTCAGTACTTC. Residues: CASSLEAAYKNIQYF.

This clonotype was recorded a few times. This chain's CDR3 is CASSPDMAHGYTF. Here the CDR3 DNA reads TGTGCCAGCAGCCCTGACATGGCTCATGGCTACACCTTC. This chain joins TRBV6-1 and TRBJ1-2; D is ambiguous. The germline V and J ends were trimmed by 6 bases and 6 bases, with 14 bases remaining between them. Germline V CDR1 and CDR2: MNHNS, SASEGT. CDR3 length: 13 residues.

This clonotype occurred many times. The chain recombines TRBV12-3 or TRBV12-4 with TRBJ1-6; no firm D call. The V end was cut by 3 bases, the J end by 10 bases, with 7 bases between. The CDR3 runs to 12 residues. The CDR3 loop is CASSFHQSPLHF. CDR3 in DNA: TGTGCCAGCAGTTTTCATCAATCACCCCTCCACTTT.

The chain joins TRBV20-1 to TRBJ2-4, with D perhaps matching TRBD2 (6 bases). The CDR3 loop spans 17 amino acids. Germline CDR1 DFQATT, CDR2 SNEGSKA (reference sequence). V shed 0 bases and J shed 0 bases, with 15 bases lying between them. As DNA, the CDR3 is TGCAGTGCTAGAGATAAGAAGCGGGCGAAAGCCAAAAACATTCAGTACTTC. This codes for CSARDKKRAKAKNIQYF.

This rearrangement joins TRBV9 to TRBJ2-1; D not certain. CDR1 and CDR2 from the germline V gene are SGDLS and YYNGEE. This CDR3 is 12 amino acids long. Deletions cut 3 bases from V and 6 bases from J, with 7 bases between. CDR3: CASSALSNEQFF. The CDR3 DNA follows: TGTGCCAGCAGCGCCCTAAGCAATGAGCAGTTCTTC. Filled out from reference TRBV9 and TRBJ2-1, the complete variable domain reads DSGVTQTPKHLITATGQRVTLRCSPRSGDLSVYWYQQSLDQGLQFLIQYYNGEERAKGNILERFSAQQFPDLHSELNLSSLELGDSALYFCASSALSNEQFFGPGTRLTVL.

The chain has TRBV7-2 and TRBJ2-3; no clear D. The CDR3 contains 15 residues. Trimming took 3 bases from V and 5 from J, leaving 15 bases between them. Germline V gene data show CDR1 as SGHTA and CDR2 as FQGNSA. CDR3 nucleotide sequence: TGTGCCAGCAGCTTGCCTACAGTTAAGAGAGATACGCAGTATTTT. This sequence encodes CASSLPTVKRDTQYF.